These 6 T cell receptor beta chains were sequenced from one sample in a study of T cell responses to AZD1222 COVID-19 vaccine. Method: immunoSEQ multiplex PCR; TCRdb's copy keeps in-frame clones and lacks some. The sample holds 150,000 to 200,000 clones, about 92% seen once. The material was peripheral blood, obtained on day 0 of AZD1222 vaccination. Every receptor here comes from an adult in good health.

This rearrangement joins TRBV6-5 to TRBJ1-1, with 10 bases lining up with TRBD1. The CDR3 consists of 15 residues. J was trimmed by 0 bases and V by 6 bases; bases with no gene match: 4. Germline V CDR1 and CDR2: MNHEY, SVGAGI. The CDR3 nucleotides are TGTGCCAGCAGACGACAGGGGGCCTTGAACACTGAAGCTTTCTTT. This translates into CASRRQGALNTEAFF.

The chain couples TRBV14 to TRBJ1-1; no clear D gene. The CDR3 runs 13 residues. Trimming pared 1 base from V and 4 bases from J, leaving 7 bases between. The germline V gene has CDR1 SGHDN and CDR2 FVKESK. The CDR3 reads CASSQVPSTEAFF. The DNA for the CDR3 is TGTGCCAGCAGCCAAGTACCTAGCACTGAAGCTTTCTTT. The full variable domain, completed using reference TRBV14 and TRBJ1-1, is EAGVTQFPSHSVIEKGQTVTLRCDPISGHDNLYWYRRVMGKEIKFLLHFVKESKQDESGMPNNRFLAERTGGTYSTLKVQPAELEDSGVYFCASSQVPSTEAFFGQGTRLTVV.

This rearrangement joins TRBV9 to TRBJ1-3, with TRBD1 identical over 9 bases. Looked up from germline, CDR1 is SGDLS and CDR2 is YYNGEE. V was pared by 3 bases and J by 6 bases, with 10 bases of the junction left unmatched. This CDR3 is 16 amino acids long. The CDR3 reads CASSAWDRAIENTIYF. DNA of the CDR3: TGTGCCAGCAGCGCATGGGACAGGGCTATTGAAAACACCATATATTTT.

The V and J genes are TRBV27 and TRBJ1-1; 7 bases line up with TRBD1. The CDR3 contains 14 residues. Trimming took 2 bases from V and 0 from J; bases not matched to a gene: 0. Germline CDR1 is MNHEY and CDR2 is SMNVEV (reference sequence). CDR3 residues: CASSLRGLNTEAFF. Here the CDR3 DNA reads TGTGCCAGCAGTTTAAGGGGGCTGAACACTGAAGCTTTCTTT.

V gene TRBV28 combines with J gene TRBJ1-2, with 11 bases aligning to TRBD1. Germline loops: CDR1 MDHEN, CDR2 SYDVKM. The CDR3 is made up of 13 amino acids. The V and J ends lost 6 bases and 8 bases, in that order; junction bases with no gene match: 5. The CDR3 bases are TGTGCCAGCAGCCCGGGACAGGGGGGCGGCTACACCTTC. Residues: CASSPGQGGGYTF.

This rearrangement joins TRBV19 to TRBJ2-2; the D gene is possibly TRBD2 (5 bases). V lost 0 bases and J lost 7, with 21 bases in between. The CDR3 consists of 18 residues. Germline V lookup: CDR1 LNHDA, CDR2 SQIVND (reference sequence). As DNA, the CDR3 is TGTGCCAGTAGTATAGATTGGCGGGCCCGTCGTATCAACGGGGAGCTGTTTTTT. Amino acid sequence: CASSIDWRARRINGELFF. The entire variable domain, with the rest obtained from reference TRBV19 and TRBJ2-2, is as follows: DGGITQSPKYLFRKEGQNVTLSCEQNLNHDAMYWYRQDPGQGLRLIYYSQIVNDFQKGDIAEGYSVSREKKESFPLTVTSAQKNPTAFYLCASSIDWRARRINGELFFGEGSRLTVL.